This T cell receptor (beta chain) is drawn from a study of OX40 agonist ivuxolimab in advanced cancers. Study-wide results and limits: Also showing low normalized T-cell clonal expansion were some of the nonresponders.

CDR1 and CDR2 from the germline V gene are SGHAT and FQNNGV. The CDR3 sequence is 17 residues long. The junction had 10 bases not matched to a gene; V was cut back by 1 base and J by 1 base. Repertoires were generated with immunoSEQ multiplex PCR, while TCRdb's copy carries only in-frame clones and drops some. The repertoire includes more than 80,000 clones, approximately 87% of them detected once, and roughly 1.6% sits in the top ten. To note about this clone: What it binds is unknown.

This material consisted of CD4+ or CD8+ T cells sorted from blood, taken in a trial of the OX40 agonist ivuxolimab. This TCR derives from an adult with an advanced solid tumor such as melanoma, head and neck, liver or kidney cancer. The J gene is TRBJ2-7, the V gene TRBV11-2, with 7 nucleotides matching TRBD2. The CDR3 region is CASSLAFGGSTSYEQYF. CDR3 nucleotide sequence: TGTGCCAGCAGCTTAGCTTTTGGCGGGAGTACGTCCTACGAGCAGTACTTC.